The next 28 T cell receptor beta chains were all read from a single sample in a study of blood T cell repertoires in COVID-19. Repertoires were generated with immunoSEQ multiplex PCR, while TCRdb's copy carries only in-frame clones and drops some. There are some 300,000 clones in the sample; roughly 86% occur only once, and 1% lies in the top ten. Sequenced: PBMCs or T cells enriched from blood (not recorded which). The receptors were sampled from a woman in her thirties who had recovered from COVID-19.

The genes are TRBV24-1 and TRBJ1-1; possible D gene TRBD1, 5 bases. CDR1 and CDR2 (germline): KGHDR, SFDVKD. The CDR3 extends over 13 amino acids. V gave up 4 bases and J gave up 14 bases, with 19 bases separating them. This CDR3 is CATSDAGSPRLFF. The CDR3 DNA is TGTGCCACCAGTGACGCAGGGTCTCCCCGTCTCTTCTTT.

The chain joins TRBV12-3 or TRBV12-4 to TRBJ2-2; D remains ambiguous. The V end lost 6 bases, the J end lost 7 bases, and 3 bases lay between the germline ends. The CDR3 is made up of 10 amino acids. The CDR3 DNA is TGTGCCAGCAGCTTCGGGGAGCTGTTTTTT. It yields the protein CASSFGELFF.

The V call is TRBV6-5, the J call TRBJ1-4; maybe TRBD1 (6 bases). The V and J ends lost 5 bases and 9 bases respectively, with 16 bases between them. Looked up from germline, CDR1 is MNHEY and CDR2 is SVGAGI. The CDR3 runs 14 residues. The CDR3 region is CASSRPRDTKKLFF. CDR3 DNA: TGTGCCAGCAGTCGACCCCGGGACACTAAAAAACTGTTTTTT.

The gene calls are TRBV5-8 and TRBJ1-2; 10 nucleotides align to TRBD1. CDR3 length equals 15 residues. The germline V gene encodes CDR1 SGHTS and CDR2 YDEGEE. The trim removed 4 bases at V and 4 bases at J, leaving 7 bases unmatched. This CDR3 is CASSAGQGLSYGYTF. Written as DNA, the CDR3 is TGTGCCAGCAGCGCGGGACAGGGGTTAAGCTATGGCTACACCTTC.

The chain couples TRBV5-4 to TRBJ2-7; D gene unclear. The germline V gene encodes CDR1 SGHNT and CDR2 YYREEE (reference sequence). The CDR3 is 13 residues long. With 0 bases removed from V and 2 bases from J, the gap between germline ends came to 6 bases. The CDR3 loop reads CASSLEQTYEQYF. CDR3 bases: TGTGCCAGCAGCTTGGAACAAACCTACGAGCAGTACTTC.

The chain couples TRBV9 to TRBJ2-3, with 14 bases fitting TRBD2. V shed 1 base, J shed 0 bases, and the junction held 13 bases outside the gene matches. CDR3 length: 21 amino acids. CDR1 is SGDLS, CDR2 YYNGEE, per germline. CDR3 protein: CASSVSRQGTSGGYSTDTQYF. For the CDR3, the DNA is TGTGCCAGCAGCGTATCCCGGCAGGGGACTAGCGGGGGATATAGCACAGATACGCAGTATTTT.

The chain joins TRBV4-1 to TRBJ2-7, with 7 bases identical to TRBD2. The CDR3 has 15 residues. V lost 8 bases, J lost 3 bases, and 13 bases stayed unmatched. The germline gives CDR1 MGHRA, CDR2 YSYEKL. CDR3 bases: TGCGCCAGCTCATCCCCCGAGCGGGGCCGCTACGAGCAGTACTTC. Amino acids: CASSSPERGRYEQYF.

The chain recombines TRBV30 with TRBJ1-1; no reliable D call. V lost 0 bases and J lost 10, with 9 bases in between. The germline V gene encodes CDR1 GTSNPN and CDR2 SVGIG (reference sequence). The CDR3 has 11 residues. As DNA, the CDR3 is TGTGCCTGGAGTGTATTCCGAGCAGCTTTCTTT. As protein: CAWSVFRAAFF. Variable domain in full (rest from reference TRBV30 and TRBJ1-1): SQTIHQWPATLVQPVGSPLSLECTVEGTSNPNLYWYRQAAGRGLQLLFYSVGIGQISSEVPQNLSASRPQDRQFILSSKKLLLSDSGFYLCAWSVFRAAFFGQGTRLTVV.

This rearrangement joins TRBV19 to TRBJ1-6; possible D gene TRBD1, 5 bases. Trimming removed 7 bases from V and 7 bases from J, with 14 bases in between. The CDR3 has 14 residues. Germline CDR1 is LNHDA and CDR2 is SQIVND (reference sequence). In DNA, the CDR3 is TGTGCCAGTACCCGAGACAGACTCAATTCACCCCTCCACTTT. Translation gives CASTRDRLNSPLHF.

The V call is TRBV27, the J call TRBJ1-2, with D possibly matching TRBD1 (5 bases). Germline V gives CDR1 MNHEY, CDR2 SMNVEV (reference sequence). Deletions cut 7 bases from V and 2 bases from J, with 11 bases between. The length of the CDR3 is 13 residues. The chain's CDR3 is CASTGEGNYGYTF. The DNA for the CDR3 is TGTGCCAGCACCGGGGAGGGGAACTATGGCTACACCTTC.

This rearrangement joins TRBV2 to TRBJ1-2, with 7 bases lining up with TRBD1. The CDR3 length is 12 residues. Per the germline V gene, CDR1 is SNHLY and CDR2 is FYNNEI. The J segment lost 4 bases and the V segment lost 6 bases, leaving 2 bases of the junction unmatched. The CDR3 sequence: CASSRTGYGYTF. The CDR3 DNA is TGTGCCAGCAGCAGGACAGGCTATGGCTACACCTTC.

The J gene is TRBJ2-1, the V gene TRBV5-3, with TRBD2 matching over 7 bases. TRBV5-3 is identified as an open reading frame with a role that is uncertain. This CDR3 spans 12 amino acids. The V gene end was trimmed by 8 bases and the J gene end by 10 bases; junction bases not matched to a gene: 9. The DNA for the CDR3 is TGTGCCAGGTACCACTGGGGAGGGGAGCAGTTCTTC. This translates into CARYHWGGEQFF.

The genes are TRBV10-3 and TRBJ1-1; TRBD1 is a possible D gene (5 bases). V shed 8 bases and J shed 4 bases, with 14 bases lying between them. There are 13 residues in the CDR3. The germline CDR1 and CDR2 sequences are ENHRY and SYGVKD. CDR3 in amino acids: CAIVNLGGTEAFF. In nucleotides, the CDR3 is TGTGCCATCGTTAATCTGGGGGGCACTGAAGCTTTCTTT.

The chain combines TRBV19 with TRBJ1-2; D may be TRBD1 (5 bases). Per the germline V gene, CDR1 is LNHDA and CDR2 is SQIVND (reference sequence). The CDR3 consists of 16 residues. Deletions cut 1 base from V and 2 bases from J, with 14 bases between. The CDR3 protein is CASSIVREAGNYGYTF. The DNA of the CDR3 is TGTGCCAGTAGTATAGTACGCGAGGCAGGGAACTATGGCTACACCTTC.

The chain couples TRBV19 to TRBJ1-2; the D is unclear. Germline-derived CDR1 and CDR2 are LNHDA and SQIVND (reference sequence). V dropped 1 base and J dropped 4 bases, with 4 bases sitting between them. CDR3 length equals 12 residues. The CDR3: CASSIASYGYTF. The CDR3 nucleotides are TGTGCCAGTAGTATAGCTTCCTATGGCTACACCTTC.

V gene TRBV7-6 combines with J gene TRBJ2-2, with 10 positions matching TRBD2. This CDR3 is 18 amino acids long. Germline trimming cut 0 bases from V and 2 bases from J; bases unmatched to any gene: 6. The germline CDR1 and CDR2 sequences are SGHVS and FNYEAQ. Here the CDR3 reads CASSLATLAGANTGELFF. As DNA, the CDR3 is TGTGCCAGCAGCTTAGCAACGCTAGCGGGGGCCAACACCGGGGAGCTGTTTTTT.

V and J are TRBV7-3 and TRBJ2-2; D remains ambiguous. The CDR3 extends over 16 amino acids. Per germline, CDR1 SGHTA and CDR2 FQGTGA. V gave up 1 base and J gave up 9 bases, with 18 bases separating them. CDR3 loop: CASSLRPTEGIRELFF. CDR3 nucleotide sequence: TGTGCCAGCAGCTTAAGGCCCACAGAAGGTATCCGGGAGCTGTTTTTT.

The rearrangement links TRBV30 to TRBJ1-2, with 9 bases fitting TRBD1. The V segment lost 4 bases and the J segment 8 bases; nucleotides outside the gene matches: 17. The germline V gene encodes CDR1 GTSNPN and CDR2 SVGIG (reference sequence). This CDR3 region has 16 residues. The CDR3 loop is CAWKGTGRKYDRGYTF. The CDR3 region has the DNA TGTGCCTGGAAAGGGACAGGGAGGAAGTATGATAGGGGCTACACCTTC.

This CDR3 reads CASSKPNSGGRMETQYF. As DNA, the CDR3 is TGTGCCAGCAGCAAACCGAATTCGGGGGGGCGCATGGAGACCCAGTACTTC. The chain joins TRBV21-1 to TRBJ2-5; TRBD2 is the table's D call, not checked against the DNA. TRBV21-1 is given as a pseudogene. The CDR3 runs to 17 residues.

The sample holds a few counts of this clone. V and J are TRBV5-4 and TRBJ1-1; D possibly corresponds to TRBD1 (6 bases). V lost 4 bases and J lost 2, with 12 bases in between. Germline CDR1 is SGHNT and CDR2 is YYREEE (reference sequence). The CDR3 is 14 residues long. The CDR3, as DNA: TGTGCCAGCAGCCCCCCGGACAGTAACACTGAAGCTTTCTTT. Residues: CASSPPDSNTEAFF.

V gene TRBV2 combines with J gene TRBJ1-6; a weak D match, TRBD1 (5 bases). CDR3 size: 15 residues. The V end was cut by 6 bases, the J end by 14 bases, with 23 bases between. Germline CDR1 reads SNHLY; CDR2 reads FYNNEI. CDR3 nucleotides: TGTGCCAGCAGCACCGGACGACAGACGATGAGTACCCTCCACTTT. Translating it yields CASSTGRQTMSTLHF. Based on the CDR3 plus reference TRBV2 and TRBJ1-6, the full variable domain is EPEVTQTPSHQVTQMGQEVILRCVPISNHLYFYWYRQILGQKVEFLVSFYNNEISEKSEIFDDQFSVERPDGSNFTLKIRSTKLEDSAMYFCASSTGRQTMSTLHFGNGTRLTVT.

Details on this clone: At one boundary the junction diverges from the germline segment, which might be a read error. V usage is TRBV2 and J usage is TRBJ2-7; perhaps TRBD1 as D (6 bases). CDR1 is SNHLY and CDR2 is FYNNEI in the germline V gene. This CDR3 contains 11 residues. CDR3: CASRSARGLHF. In nucleotides, the CDR3 is TGTGCCAGCAGGTCTGCCAGGGGTCTGCACTTC.

The rearrangement links TRBV6-5 to TRBJ1-2, with D tentatively TRBD1 (6 bases). Germline values: CDR1 MNHEY, CDR2 SVGAGI. CDR3 length: 14 residues. V lost 0 bases and J lost 10, with 15 bases in between. The DNA of the CDR3 is TGTGCCAGCAGTTACTCCACGTTCACAGGGCACTACACCTTC. Its translation is CASSYSTFTGHYTF.

This clone was picked up a small number of times. The chain carries TRBV7-6 and TRBJ2-1; D perhaps matches TRBD2 (7 bases). V lost 4 bases to trimming and J lost 1 base, with 20 bases between them. Germline assignment: CDR1 SGHVS and CDR2 FNYEAQ. The CDR3 loop spans 18 amino acids. Here the CDR3 DNA reads TGTGCCAGCAGCTCCCAAGAGGTCCGGGGGGCTTCCTACAATGAGCAGTTCTTC. Translating it yields CASSSQEVRGASYNEQFF. Combining the CDR3 with reference TRBV7-6 and TRBJ2-1 gives the whole variable domain GAGVSQSPRYKVTKRGQDVALRCDPISGHVSLYWYRQALGQGPEFLTYFNYEAQQDKSGLPNDRFSAERPEGSISTLTIQRTEQRDSAMYRCASSSQEVRGASYNEQFFGPGTRLTVL.

The chain links TRBV6-5 to TRBJ2-7; TRBD1 matches 9 bases. Trimming cost V 4 bases and J 4 bases; bases outside gene matches: 5. This CDR3 is built from 14 residues. From germline, CDR1 is MNHEY and CDR2 SVGAGI. The CDR3 spells CASSLTGGTYEQYF. The CDR3 nucleotides read TGTGCCAGCAGTTTGACAGGGGGGACTTACGAGCAGTACTTC.

The chain has TRBV25-1 and TRBJ1-5; D is perhaps TRBD1 (5 bases). Per the germline V gene, CDR1 is MGHDK and CDR2 is SYGVNS. The ends were cut back, 3 bases at V and 6 bases at J, with 12 bases in the middle. This CDR3 has 14 residues. CDR3 in DNA: TGTGCCAGCAGTGATTGGGGGGATAGTCAGCCCCAGCATTTT. Translated, it gives CASSDWGDSQPQHF.

V usage is TRBV11-2 and J usage is TRBJ2-1, with 8 bases fitting TRBD2. CDR3 size: 15 residues. CDR1 SGHAT and CDR2 FQNNGV come from the germline V gene. V lost 3 bases, J lost 4 bases, and 5 bases stayed unmatched. The CDR3 nucleotides read TGTGCCAGCAGCTTGGGCACTAGCGGATACAATGAGCAGTTCTTC. Encoded protein: CASSLGTSGYNEQFF.

V gene TRBV6-1 combines with J gene TRBJ2-3; D perhaps matches TRBD2 (5 bases). The V end lost 2 bases, the J end lost 6 bases, and 15 bases lay between the germline ends. CDR1 is MNHNS and CDR2 is SASEGT in the germline V gene. CDR3 length: 15 amino acids. CDR3 loop: CASSEWWGVGDTQYF. The CDR3 DNA reads TGTGCCAGCAGTGAATGGTGGGGAGTTGGCGATACGCAGTATTTT.